The 17 T cell receptor beta chains given below trace back to one sample, sequenced in a study of regulatory T cells in long-lasting Graves disease. The TCR beta library used iRepertoire HTBI primers with Arm-PCR amplification of CDR3. TCRdb ran MiXCR on the multiplex PCR reads and lists one entry per CDR3 protein. The sample comprises fewer than 450,000 distinct CDR3 sequences, 15% of which are singletons, and about 7.6% rests with the top ten. Noted time point: newly diagnosed GD, antithyroid drugs for less than 3 months. PBMC RNA was the source of the TCR library. These data were also reused for a study on T cells in Graves' hyperthyroidism and ophthalmopathy.

The sample consisted of peripheral blood mononuclear cells (PBMCs), taken at new diagnosis, from a patient treated with antithyroid drugs. These receptors were taken from a woman aged 40 to 50 with Graves disease.

The chain recombines TRBV5-1 with TRBJ2-2; 8 bases align to TRBD1. The CDR3 length is 15 residues. V gave up 0 bases and J gave up 8 bases; unmatched junction bases: 6. CDR1 is SGHRS and CDR2 is YFSETQ in the germline V gene. In DNA, the CDR3 is TGCGCCAGCAGCTTGGTCCAGGGGGCCAGTGGGGAGCTGTTTTTT. It translates to CASSLVQGASGELFF.

This clonotype was found a few times. The V gene is TRBV5-6, the J gene TRBJ2-4, with D possibly TRBD1 on 5 matching bases. Germline V lookup: CDR1 SGHDT, CDR2 YYEEEE. There are 16 residues in the CDR3. V dropped 0 bases and J dropped 6 bases, with 16 bases sitting between them. CDR3 sequence (DNA): TGTGCCAGCAGCTTGGTAGCAGGGCCAAGTGGAAACATTCAGTACTTC. It yields the protein CASSLVAGPSGNIQYF.

In this sample, this clonotype turned up many times. This chain joins TRBV19 and TRBJ1-2; D unclear. The CDR3 extends over 14 amino acids. Trimming took 3 bases from V and 5 from J, leaving 13 bases between them. From germline, CDR1 is LNHDA and CDR2 SQIVND (reference sequence). The CDR3 region is CASSMLVTSYGYTF. In nucleotides, the CDR3 is TGTGCCAGTAGTATGTTAGTGACTTCATATGGCTACACCTTC.

This clonotype has at least ten counts. CDR3 nucleotide sequence: TGCGCCAGCAGTGAGTCGGGACGGTTTAGCGGGAACTCCTACAATGAGCAGTTCTTC. It codes for CASSESGRFSGNSYNEQFF. This rearrangement joins TRBV10-1 to TRBJ2-1, with 8 bases identical to TRBD2. CDR1 WNHNN and CDR2 SYGVQD come from the germline V gene (reference sequence). The junction had 10 bases not matched to a gene; V was cut back by 0 bases and J by 0 bases. The CDR3 loop spans 19 amino acids.

This clonotype was observed many times. The chain employs TRBV12-3 or TRBV12-4 and TRBJ2-3; 13 bases agree with TRBD2. V lost 5 bases and J lost 3; bases outside the gene matches: 5. CDR3 length: 16 amino acids. In DNA, the CDR3 is TGTGCCAGCAGTCTGGGGACTAGCGGGGTTACAGATACGCAGTATTTT. Its translation is CASSLGTSGVTDTQYF.

The sample holds one count of this clonotype. V usage is TRBV9 and J usage is TRBJ2-5, with TRBD2 as a possible D gene (5 bases). CDR3 length: 14 amino acids. The V and J ends lost 4 bases and 7 bases respectively, with 17 bases between them. Per germline, CDR1 SGDLS and CDR2 YYNGEE. CDR3 protein: CASSKSGEGRTQYF. CDR3 DNA sequence: TGTGCCAGCAGCAAATCAGGAGAAGGGAGGACCCAGTACTTC.

This clonotype has at least ten counts. This chain joins TRBV28 and TRBJ2-1; maybe TRBD2 (6 bases). The CDR3 covers 18 residues. Per the germline V gene, CDR1 is MDHEN and CDR2 is SYDVKM. Trimming left V 2 bases short and J 3 bases short, with 20 bases between. The CDR3 DNA sequence: TGTGCCAGCAGTTTAATTTACTCCGGGGGACCGGGCTACAATGAGCAGTTCTTC. Encoded protein: CASSLIYSGGPGYNEQFF. The full variable domain, completed using reference TRBV28 and TRBJ2-1, is DVKVTQSSRYLVKRTGEKVFLECVQDMDHENMFWYRQDPGLGLRLIYFSYDVKMKEKGDIPEGYSVSREKKERFSLILESASTNQTSMYLCASSLIYSGGPGYNEQFFGPGTRLTVL.

This clonotype was recorded many times. V gene TRBV7-2 combines with J gene TRBJ1-6; D is possibly TRBD1 (5 bases). Germline assignment: CDR1 SGHTA and CDR2 FQGNSA. Deletions cut 6 bases from V and 9 bases from J, with 12 bases between. This CDR3 is built from 13 residues. This chain's CDR3 is CASSPERGSPLHF. The CDR3 DNA is TGTGCCAGCAGTCCTGAGAGGGGTTCACCCCTCCACTTT.

This clonotype has only a few counts. The chain has TRBV30 and TRBJ2-2, with 8 bases that match TRBD1. With V trimmed by 6 bases and J by 1 base, 4 bases remained unmatched. Per the germline V gene, CDR1 is GTSNPN and CDR2 is SVGIG (reference sequence). There are 14 residues in the CDR3. CDR3 coding DNA: TGTGCCTGCCAGGGGGCAGGGAACACCGGGGAGCTGTTTTTT. This translates into CACQGAGNTGELFF. Full variable domain (remainder filled in from reference TRBV30 and TRBJ2-2): SQTIHQWPATLVQPVGSPLSLECTVEGTSNPNLYWYRQAAGRGLQLLFYSVGIGQISSEVPQNLSASRPQDRQFILSSKKLLLSDSGFYLCACQGAGNTGELFFGEGSRLTVL.

A single count supports this clonotype. In nucleotides, the CDR3 is TGCGCCAGCAGCCAAACAGGCTATCGTCTAGCCAAAAACATTCAGTACTTC. This sequence encodes CASSQTGYRLAKNIQYF. The rearrangement links TRBV4-3 to TRBJ2-4, with D possibly TRBD1 on 5 matching bases. This CDR3 has 17 amino acids. Germline V gives CDR1 LGHNA, CDR2 YSLEER. V gave up 2 bases and J gave up 0 bases, with 14 bases separating them.

This chain links TRBV27 with TRBJ1-2, with D possibly matching TRBD1 (5 bases). Trimming removed 5 bases from V and 4 bases from J, with 17 bases in between. From germline, CDR1 is MNHEY and CDR2 SMNVEV (reference sequence). The CDR3 is 15 residues long. The CDR3 DNA is TGTGCCAGCAGTCCCCGTTGGGGACCGATCTATGGCTACACCTTC. This sequence encodes CASSPRWGPIYGYTF.

This clonotype has ten or more counts. J is TRBJ2-7 and V is TRBV10-2; D is undetermined. The CDR3 consists of 11 residues. Germline CDR1 reads WSHSY; CDR2 reads SAAADI. The V and J ends lost 0 bases and 3 bases respectively, with 0 bases between them. CDR3 protein: CASSESYEQYF. The CDR3 nucleotides are TGCGCCAGCAGTGAGTCCTACGAGCAGTACTTC.

This clonotype has more than one count but fewer than ten. The chain couples TRBV6-2 or TRBV6-3 to TRBJ2-1; perhaps TRBD1 as D (5 bases). V was clipped by 0 bases and J by 6 bases, with 9 bases between them. The CDR3 loop spans 14 amino acids. Germline V gene data show CDR1 as MNHEY and CDR2 as SVGEGT. The CDR3 loop reads CASSYSRTFNEQFF. The CDR3 DNA sequence: TGTGCCAGCAGTTACTCTCGGACATTCAATGAGCAGTTCTTC.

This clonotype came up many times. CDR3 nucleotide sequence: TGTGCCAGCAGTTCTACCGGCCCGGACAGACAAGAGACCCAGTACTTC. It is translated as CASSSTGPDRQETQYF. The rearrangement uses TRBV6-5 and TRBJ2-5; TRBD1 might be the D (6 bases). Trimming stripped 4 bases from V and 2 bases from J, with 17 bases between. In germline, CDR1 is MNHEY, CDR2 SVGAGI. This CDR3 is 16 amino acids long.

This clonotype was detected many times. The chain recombines TRBV2 with TRBJ2-1; 9 nucleotides agree with TRBD2. CDR3 length equals 15 residues. Germline lookup yields CDR1 SNHLY and CDR2 FYNNEI. V was clipped by 5 bases and J by 5 bases; unmatched bases: 7. The CDR3 loop reads CASSTIAGENNEQFF. The CDR3 DNA reads TGTGCCAGCAGTACCATAGCGGGAGAGAACAATGAGCAGTTCTTC.

This clonotype showed up just a few times. This chain links TRBV6-2 or TRBV6-3 with TRBJ2-1; D may be TRBD2 (6 bases). From germline, CDR1 is MNHEY and CDR2 SVGEGT. Trimming pared 5 bases from V and 8 bases from J, leaving 16 bases between. CDR3 length: 14 residues. Here the CDR3 reads CASSDPRTGDEQFF. The CDR3 DNA sequence: TGTGCCAGCAGTGATCCACGGACGGGGGATGAGCAGTTCTTC.

This clonotype was observed at least ten times. The chain combines TRBV20-1 with TRBJ2-7; 10 bases line up with TRBD2. The V and J ends lost 5 bases and 2 bases, in that order; junction bases with no gene match: 9. The CDR3 is 15 residues long. Germline CDR1 reads DFQATT; CDR2 reads SNEGSKA (reference sequence). CDR3 in amino acids: CSARLAGAAPYEQYF. CDR3 DNA: TGCAGTGCTCGGCTAGCGGGAGCGGCCCCCTACGAGCAGTACTTC.